Each of the 15 T cell receptor beta chains below was sequenced from the same sample in a study of blood T cell repertoires in COVID-19. Clones were read by immunoSEQ multiplex PCR, and TCRdb kept only the in-frame ones, dropping some. The table lists about 170,000 clones, 92% of them singletons, with about 4.8% in the top ten. Material for sequencing was peripheral blood. The receptors here all came from a man aged 30 to 45 with COVID-19, enrolled during active disease.

V and J are TRBV7-2 and TRBJ1-3, with no clear D. The germline CDR1 and CDR2 sequences are SGHTA and FQGNSA. The CDR3 sequence is 15 residues long. Trimming removed 2 bases from V and 1 base from J, with 9 bases in between. In nucleotides, the CDR3 is TGTGCCAGCAGCTTATTTGCCTATTCTGGAAACACCATATATTTT. Translation gives CASSLFAYSGNTIYF.

The chain couples TRBV11-2 to TRBJ1-1; D is perhaps TRBD1 (5 bases). V lost 5 bases, J lost 5 bases, and 12 bases lay in between. CDR1 and CDR2 (germline): SGHAT, FQNNGV. The CDR3 loop spans 13 amino acids. CDR3 residues: CASSPPGGTEAFF. The CDR3 DNA follows: TGTGCCAGCAGCCCTCCGGGGGGGACTGAAGCTTTCTTT.

The table lists this clone with a count of one. The CDR3 protein is CASSLSWGPNTDTQYF. The CDR3 DNA reads as TGTGCCAGCAGTTTATCTTGGGGGCCGAACACAGATACGCAGTATTTT. This chain links TRBV28 with TRBJ2-3, with D maybe TRBD1 (6 bases). The ends were cut back, 1 base at V and 2 bases at J, with 13 bases in the middle. Germline CDR1 is MDHEN and CDR2 is SYDVKM. The CDR3 is 16 amino acids.

The chain combines TRBV7-2 with TRBJ2-2, with no clear D. With 5 bases removed from V and 4 bases from J, the gap between germline ends came to 8 bases. Germline CDR1 SGHTA, CDR2 FQGNSA. CDR3 length: 13 amino acids. The DNA for the CDR3 is TGTGCCAGCAGCATACACCTCACCGGGGAGCTGTTTTTT. Amino acids: CASSIHLTGELFF. Full variable domain (remainder filled in from reference TRBV7-2 and TRBJ2-2): GAGVSQSPSNKVTEKGKDVELRCDPISGHTALYWYRQSLGQGLEFLIYFQGNSAPDKSGLPSDRFSAERTGGSVSTLTIQRTQQEDSAVYLCASSIHLTGELFFGEGSRLTVL.

The chain is built from TRBV7-2 and TRBJ2-1, with 9 bases fitting TRBD2. CDR1 and CDR2 from the germline V gene are SGHTA and FQGNSA. This CDR3 comprises 17 residues. The trim removed 1 base at V and 2 bases at J, leaving 6 bases unmatched. CDR3 amino acids: CASSLEASGTAYNEQFF. In nucleotides, the CDR3 is TGTGCCAGCAGCTTAGAGGCTAGCGGGACGGCCTACAATGAGCAGTTCTTC.

The genes are TRBV7-3 and TRBJ1-3; D might be TRBD1 (5 bases). The germline CDR1 and CDR2 sequences are SGHTA and FQGTGA. The CDR3 is 14 residues long. Deletions cut 8 bases from V and 8 bases from J, with 19 bases between. CDR3 DNA: TGTGCCAGCTCACGAGCGGGCAGAGGGGACACCATATATTTT. The encoded protein is CASSRAGRGDTIYF.

The rearrangement links TRBV2 to TRBJ2-7; D gene ambiguous. Germline-derived CDR1 and CDR2 are SNHLY and FYNNEI. V dropped 6 bases and J dropped 2 bases, with 17 bases sitting between them. CDR3 length equals 15 residues. CDR3 sequence reads: CASRPVAPLTYEQYF. CDR3 coding DNA: TGTGCCAGCAGGCCAGTGGCACCCCTTACCTACGAGCAGTACTTC.

CDR3 sequence reads: CASSMWQNYGYTF. CDR3 coding DNA: TGTGCCAGTAGTATGTGGCAGAACTATGGCTACACCTTC. V gene TRBV19 combines with J gene TRBJ1-2, with D unclear. Germline V gene sequence: CDR1 LNHDA, CDR2 SQIVND (reference sequence). There are 13 residues in the CDR3. Deletions cut 3 bases from V and 2 bases from J, with 7 bases between.

The genes are TRBV19 and TRBJ1-1; 7 positions match TRBD1. V was clipped by 3 bases and J by 6 bases; unmatched bases: 10. Germline values: CDR1 LNHDA, CDR2 SQIVND (reference sequence). The CDR3 sequence is 15 residues long. This chain's CDR3 is CASSMWGQLNSEAFF. For the CDR3, the DNA is TGTGCCAGTAGTATGTGGGGACAGCTCAACTCTGAAGCTTTCTTT. Looking up the rest from reference TRBV19 and TRBJ1-1 gives the full variable domain: DGGITQSPKYLFRKEGQNVTLSCEQNLNHDAMYWYRQDPGQGLRLIYYSQIVNDFQKGDIAEGYSVSREKKESFPLTVTSAQKNPTAFYLCASSMWGQLNSEAFFGQGTRLTVV.

The chain employs TRBV19 and TRBJ1-5; D is ambiguous. The CDR3 consists of 15 residues. Trimming removed 5 bases at V and 1 base at J, with 12 bases between. Germline-derived CDR1 and CDR2 are LNHDA and SQIVND (reference sequence). DNA for the CDR3: TGTGCCAGTAGTGAGGTACCGCTAAGCAATCAGCCCCAGCATTTT. It translates to CASSEVPLSNQPQHF.

CDR3 DNA sequence: TGTGCCAGCAGCACCGGGACAGGGGGTTCCTACGAGCAGTACTTC. Its protein product is CASSTGTGGSYEQYF. The V call is TRBV5-6, the J call TRBJ2-7; 11 bases align to TRBD1. Trimming at V came to 4 bases and at J to 1 base, leaving 4 bases not matched to a gene. This CDR3 is built from 15 residues. Germline loops: CDR1 SGHDT, CDR2 YYEEEE.

The V call is TRBV6-2 or TRBV6-3, the J call TRBJ1-5; no definite D call. Germline CDR1 MNHEY, CDR2 SVGEGT. The CDR3 contains 13 residues. Trimming removed 4 bases at V and 4 bases at J, with 8 bases between. The CDR3 DNA is TGTGCCAGCAGTTCTACGACTAATCAGCCCCAGCATTTT. Amino acid sequence: CASSSTTNQPQHF.

Only a few counts were recorded for this clone. The chain joins TRBV19 to TRBJ1-2; 7 bases align to TRBD1. This CDR3 has 17 residues. Trimming took 5 bases from V and 8 from J; bases not matched to a gene: 20. Per germline, CDR1 LNHDA and CDR2 SQIVND (reference sequence). CDR3 in DNA: TGTGCCAGTAGTCTGGGGAGACAGGGACCCATTTTACGCGGCTACACCTTC. Protein product: CASSLGRQGPILRGYTF. Variable domain in full (rest from reference TRBV19 and TRBJ1-2): DGGITQSPKYLFRKEGQNVTLSCEQNLNHDAMYWYRQDPGQGLRLIYYSQIVNDFQKGDIAEGYSVSREKKESFPLTVTSAQKNPTAFYLCASSLGRQGPILRGYTFGSGTRLTVV.

V is TRBV28 and J is TRBJ2-5; 7 bases are shared with TRBD2. Germline CDR1 and CDR2: MDHEN and SYDVKM. Trimming cost V 0 bases and J 5 bases; bases outside gene matches: 9. The CDR3 runs to 16 residues. The CDR3 reads CASSLWTSPRGETQYF. Here the CDR3 DNA reads TGTGCCAGCAGTTTATGGACTAGCCCGAGAGGGGAGACCCAGTACTTC. Together with reference TRBV28 and TRBJ2-5, the CDR3 gives the full variable domain: DVKVTQSSRYLVKRTGEKVFLECVQDMDHENMFWYRQDPGLGLRLIYFSYDVKMKEKGDIPEGYSVSREKKERFSLILESASTNQTSMYLCASSLWTSPRGETQYFGPGTRLLVL.

The chain carries TRBV19 and TRBJ1-2; D may be TRBD1 (6 bases). From germline, CDR1 is LNHDA and CDR2 SQIVND (reference sequence). V lost 6 bases and J lost 2, with 25 bases in between. CDR3 size: 18 residues. CDR3 bases: TGTGCCAGTAGGCCGCCGTTAGGAGGTGAAACAGGGAACTATGGCTACACCTTC. Residues: CASRPPLGGETGNYGYTF.